Listed below are T cell receptor beta chains from one sample, sequenced in a study of technical replicates of blood from a few donors. Assay: immunoSEQ multiplex PCR; the TCRdb copy retains only in-frame clones and omits some. The data hold about 73,000 clones, with more than 85% observed a single time. Sequences were obtained from PBMCs. Source of these receptors: a human donor in good health. Some clones in this sample may be carry-over from other donors' samples. Each CDR3 is given with its conserved first and last residue. The D gene is left open where the match is weak. Some rows mark clone size as missing; the rest say once, few, many or name a class of expanded clone.

clone_size	d_call	v_call	j_call	cdr3_nt	cdr3_aa
.	TRBD1	TRBV7-9	TRBJ1-3	TGTGCCAGCAGCTTAGGAGGGACAGGGCACGGAAACACCATATATTTT	CASSLGGTGHGNTIYF
.	TRBD1	TRBV29-1	TRBJ2-7	TGCAGCGTTTCCGGACAGGGGGCGATGTACGAGCAGTACTTC	CSVSGQGAMYEQYF
.	TRBD1	TRBV2	TRBJ1-5	TGTGCCAGCTCAGGGGGCAAGGGTCAGCCCCAGCATTTT	CASSGGKGQPQHF
.	TRBD2	TRBV5-5	TRBJ2-7	TGTGCCAGCAGCCACCCGGGACTAGCGGGCGGCGAGCAGTACTTC	CASSHPGLAGGEQYF
once	.	TRBV15	TRBJ2-7	TGTGCCACCAGCAGAGATCTACTCTACGAGCAGTACTTC	CATSRDLLYEQYF
.	TRBD1	TRBV6-6	TRBJ1-1	TGTGCCAGCAGTTTTTTACAGGGGGGACGGACTGAAGCTTTCTTT	CASSFLQGGRTEAFF
.	TRBD2	TRBV2	TRBJ2-3	TGTGCCAGCACCCTAGCGGGAAACACAGATACGCAGTATTTT	CASTLAGNTDTQYF
.	.	TRBV7-9	TRBJ1-6	TGTGCCAGCAGCTCCGGGCCGGCCGGGGGATCACCCCTCCACTTT	CASSSGPAGGSPLHF
.	TRBD1	TRBV27	TRBJ1-1	TGTGCCAGCAGTTTGAGGGGGCAATCTGAAGCTTTCTTT	CASSLRGQSEAFF
.	.	TRBV5-1	TRBJ2-1	TGCGCCAGCAGCTTGGAGGGGTTTGGTCCGGATGAGCAGTTCTTC	CASSLEGFGPDEQFF
.	TRBD2	TRBV5-1	TRBJ2-7	TGCGCCAGCAGCTTAATAGCGGGGACCTACGAGCAGTACTTC	CASSLIAGTYEQYF
.	.	TRBV7-2	TRBJ2-7	TGTGCCAGCAGCTTAGCGGTAGACAGATCCTACGAGCAGTACTTC	CASSLAVDRSYEQYF
few	TRBD1	TRBV10-3	TRBJ2-3	TGTGCCATCAGCGGGACAGGGAGCCTTAGCACAGATACGCAGTATTTT	CAISGTGSLSTDTQYF
.	TRBD1	TRBV10-3	TRBJ2-7	TGTGCCATCAGTGAAGCCGGCGTAGGGACAGTACAGTACTTC	CAISEAGVGTVQYF
.	TRBD1	TRBV18	TRBJ2-7	TGTGCCAGCTCACCAGGGGACAGGGGGGGTTACGAGCAGTACTTC	CASSPGDRGGYEQYF
.	TRBD1	TRBV7-2	TRBJ2-7	TGTGCCAGCAGCCCCCTTCCAGGGGGTGCCTACGAGCAGTACTTC	CASSPLPGGAYEQYF
.	TRBD1	TRBV7-9	TRBJ2-2	TGTGCCAGCAGCTTACCTCCGTTCACCGGACAGGGGAACACCGGGGAGCTGTTTTTT	CASSLPPFTGQGNTGELFF
.	TRBD2	TRBV27	TRBJ2-3	TGTGCCAGCAGGCGGGCGGGAGGTACAGATACGCAGTATTTT	CASRRAGGTDTQYF
.	.	TRBV7-2	TRBJ1-5	TGTGCCAGCAGCTCAAGAGGTCAGCCCCAGCATTTT	CASSSRGQPQHF